The text below deals with one T cell receptor (beta chain). Its antigen remains unidentified. TCRdb's copy holds only in-frame clones and misses some; the assay was immunoSEQ multiplex PCR. The table records 60,000 or so clones, around 80% of them present only once. The source of the sample is a study of T cells in tumors after PD-1 blockade. Study-level results: Around two fifths of tumor TCR clonotypes were also found in blood.

V gave up 4 bases and J gave up 0 bases; unmatched junction bases: 7. Per the germline V gene, CDR1 is MGHRA and CDR2 is YSYEKL. This CDR3 comprises 16 residues. This clonotype was obtained from a human donor with basal cell carcinoma. The gene calls are TRBV4-1 and TRBJ1-2; 8 bases are a match to TRBD1. The sample consisted of PBMCs, taken before anti-PD-1 treatment. This CDR3 is CASSRGRDRPNYGYTF. CDR3 DNA sequence: TGCGCCAGCAGCCGAGGCCGGGACAGGCCTAACTATGGCTACACCTTC.